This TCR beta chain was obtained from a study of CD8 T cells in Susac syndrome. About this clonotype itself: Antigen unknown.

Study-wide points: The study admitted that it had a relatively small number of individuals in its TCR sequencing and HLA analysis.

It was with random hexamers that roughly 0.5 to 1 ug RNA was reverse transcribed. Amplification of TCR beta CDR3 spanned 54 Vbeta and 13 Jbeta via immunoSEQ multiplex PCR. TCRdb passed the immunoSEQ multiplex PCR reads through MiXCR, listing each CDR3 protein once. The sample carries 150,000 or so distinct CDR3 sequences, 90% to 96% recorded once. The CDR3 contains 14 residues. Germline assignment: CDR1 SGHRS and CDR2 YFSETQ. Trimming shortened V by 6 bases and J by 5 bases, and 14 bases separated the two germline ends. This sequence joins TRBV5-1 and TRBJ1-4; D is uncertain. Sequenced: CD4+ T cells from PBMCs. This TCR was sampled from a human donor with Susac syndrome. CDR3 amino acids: CASKRAVGNEKLFF. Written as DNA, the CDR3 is TGCGCCAGCAAGCGCGCGGTCGGAAATGAAAAACTGTTTTTT.